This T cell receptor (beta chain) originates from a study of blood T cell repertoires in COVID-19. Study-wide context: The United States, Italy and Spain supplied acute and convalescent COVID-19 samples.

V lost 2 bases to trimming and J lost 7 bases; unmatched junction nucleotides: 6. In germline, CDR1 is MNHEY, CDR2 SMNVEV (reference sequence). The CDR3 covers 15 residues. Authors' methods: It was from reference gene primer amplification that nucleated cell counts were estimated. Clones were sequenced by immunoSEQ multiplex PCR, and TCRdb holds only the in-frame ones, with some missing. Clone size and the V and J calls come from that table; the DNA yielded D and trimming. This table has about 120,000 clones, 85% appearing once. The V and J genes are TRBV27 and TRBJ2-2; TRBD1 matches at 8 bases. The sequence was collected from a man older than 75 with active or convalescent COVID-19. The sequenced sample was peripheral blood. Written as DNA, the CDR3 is TGTGCCAGCAGTTTACCAAACAGGGGGGACGGGGAGCTGTTTTTT. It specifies CASSLPNRGDGELFF.